These 18 T cell receptor beta chains were all obtained from the same sample, sequenced in a study of T cell clones after liver transplantation. The data were produced by immunoSEQ multiplex PCR, yet TCRdb's version contains in-frame clones alone and is incomplete. Among more than 95,000 clones listed, 82% were seen once. The sequencing here drew on CD4+ T cells from blood, taken before liver transplant. These TCRs come from a human donor who received a liver transplant.

The chain combines TRBV7-3 with TRBJ2-6, with D hard to call. V was trimmed by 4 bases and J by 0 bases, leaving 10 bases between them. The CDR3 runs 16 residues. The germline V gene encodes CDR1 SGHTA and CDR2 FQGTGA. The CDR3 is CASSSGLSSGANVLTF. CDR3 DNA: TGTGCCAGCAGCTCGGGTCTAAGCTCTGGGGCCAACGTCCTGACTTTC.

CDR3 sequence (DNA): TGTGCCAGCAGCGTAGGGACCCGGTCTGGGGCCAACGTCCTGACTTTC. Its translation is CASSVGTRSGANVLTF. The chain joins TRBV9 to TRBJ2-6; D gene uncertain. V lost 0 bases and J lost 1, with 8 bases in between. Germline loops: CDR1 SGDLS, CDR2 YYNGEE. The CDR3 totals 16 residues.

V gene TRBV5-8 combines with J gene TRBJ2-3; 10 nucleotides line up with TRBD2. Germline-derived CDR1 and CDR2 are SGHTS and YDEGEE. The J segment lost 3 bases and the V segment lost 4 bases, leaving 5 bases of the junction unmatched. The CDR3 is 15 residues long. This CDR3 reads CASSPRAGGTDTQYF. Written as DNA, the CDR3 is TGTGCCAGCAGCCCTCGAGCGGGGGGGACAGATACGCAGTATTTT.

V is TRBV6-1 and J is TRBJ1-5; 7 bases agree with TRBD1. The J segment lost 7 bases and the V segment lost 6 bases, leaving 12 bases of the junction unmatched. Germline CDR1 and CDR2: MNHNS and SASEGT. The CDR3 has 15 amino acids. The CDR3 spells CASRYDRAVGQPQHF. Written as DNA, the CDR3 is TGTGCCAGCAGATACGACAGGGCTGTCGGGCAGCCCCAGCATTTT.

The V and J genes are TRBV28 and TRBJ2-5, with 11 nucleotides matching TRBD2. V shed 4 bases and J 4 bases; nucleotides not matched to a gene: 8. Germline V gene sequence: CDR1 MDHEN, CDR2 SYDVKM. This CDR3 has 16 amino acids. The CDR3 DNA sequence: TGTGCCAGCAGTTCCGTTAGCGGGAGGGCCCTAGAGACCCAGTACTTC. Its translation is CASSSVSGRALETQYF.

This chain uses TRBV19 with TRBJ1-3; D remains ambiguous. Germline assignment: CDR1 LNHDA and CDR2 SQIVND (reference sequence). V gave up 8 bases and J gave up 6 bases, with 8 bases separating them. The CDR3 contains 11 residues. The CDR3 region is CASGFLNTIYF. Written as DNA, the CDR3 is TGTGCCAGTGGCTTTTTAAACACCATATATTTT.

The chain employs TRBV5-1 and TRBJ1-2; 9 nucleotides match TRBD1. The junction had 3 bases not matched to a gene; V was cut back by 3 bases and J by 3 bases. CDR3 length: 14 amino acids. Germline V gene lookup returns CDR1 SGHRS and CDR2 YFSETQ. CDR3 nucleotides: TGCGCCAGCAGCTCGGGACAGGGCGACTATGGCTACACCTTC. This translates into CASSSGQGDYGYTF.

This clone was observed once. The V gene is TRBV7-9, the J gene TRBJ1-1; possible D gene TRBD1, 5 bases. From germline, CDR1 is SEHNR and CDR2 FQNEAQ (reference sequence). CDR3 size: 13 residues. The ends were cut back, 6 bases at V and 1 base at J, with 9 bases in the middle. The CDR3 loop is CASSRGGNTEAFF. DNA for the CDR3: TGTGCCAGCAGTCGTGGGGGGAACACTGAAGCTTTCTTT.

This chain uses TRBV15 with TRBJ2-1, with 7 nucleotides matching TRBD2. CDR3 length: 14 residues. The germline V gene has CDR1 LNHNV and CDR2 YYDKDF (reference sequence). The V and J ends lost 0 bases and 10 bases, in that order; junction bases with no gene match: 6. CDR3 region: CATSREGGRTEQFF. As DNA, the CDR3 is TGTGCCACCAGCAGAGAGGGAGGGCGAACCGAGCAGTTCTTC.

The chain couples TRBV7-2 to TRBJ2-1, with 8 bases identical to TRBD2. CDR3 length: 15 residues. Trimming removed 5 bases from V and 5 bases from J; junction bases left unmatched: 8. The germline gives CDR1 SGHTA, CDR2 FQGNSA. As DNA, the CDR3 is TGTGCCAGCAGCGCAGCCGGGACTAGGAACAATGAGCAGTTCTTC. Encoded protein: CASSAAGTRNNEQFF. Full variable domain (outside the CDR3, taken from reference TRBV7-2 and TRBJ2-1): GAGVSQSPSNKVTEKGKDVELRCDPISGHTALYWYRQSLGQGLEFLIYFQGNSAPDKSGLPSDRFSAERTGGSVSTLTIQRTQQEDSAVYLCASSAAGTRNNEQFFGPGTRLTVL.

The chain joins TRBV5-1 to TRBJ2-1; D gene unclear. CDR1 is SGHRS and CDR2 is YFSETQ in the germline V gene. V dropped 2 bases and J dropped 2 bases, with 11 bases sitting between them. The CDR3 has 15 amino acids. In nucleotides, the CDR3 is TGCGCCAGCAGCTTAAGCAACCCTCCCTACAATGAGCAGTTCTTC. Translated, it gives CASSLSNPPYNEQFF.

The chain uses TRBV11-2 and TRBJ1-2; D is undetermined. The CDR3 consists of 13 residues. Germline V gene sequence: CDR1 SGHAT, CDR2 FQNNGV. The V end lost 0 bases, the J end lost 4 bases, and 6 bases lay between the germline ends. The CDR3 is CASSLDVAYGYTF. DNA for the CDR3: TGTGCCAGCAGCTTAGATGTAGCCTATGGCTACACCTTC.

This clone appeared once. The V gene is TRBV5-1, the J gene TRBJ2-3, with 15 bases lining up with TRBD2. Losses at the gene ends were 3 bases for V and 0 bases for J; bases not matched to a gene: 5. The CDR3 spans 18 residues. Germline loops: CDR1 SGHRS, CDR2 YFSETQ. The CDR3 spells CASSSGLAGGRSTDTQYF. The CDR3 DNA reads TGCGCCAGCAGCTCCGGACTAGCGGGGGGGCGTAGCACAGATACGCAGTATTTT.

This clone was seen once. The V call is TRBV2, the J call TRBJ2-5; TRBD1 matches at 8 bases. With 10 bases clipped from V and 2 bases from J, the junction kept 9 bases outside the gene matches. CDR3 size: 14 residues. Germline lookup yields CDR1 SNHLY and CDR2 FYNNEI. The CDR3 DNA reads as TGTGCCAACACGGACAGGGTCTTTCAAGAGACCCAGTACTTC. Translating gives CANTDRVFQETQYF.

This clone is categorized as medium-sized. This chain connects TRBV2 to TRBJ2-3, with 9 positions matching TRBD1. CDR3 length: 15 residues. Germline V lookup: CDR1 SNHLY, CDR2 FYNNEI. With 6 bases clipped from V and 9 bases from J, the junction kept 13 bases outside the gene matches. The CDR3: CASSADRGTWETQYF. The CDR3 region has the DNA TGTGCCAGCAGCGCGGACAGGGGAACCTGGGAAACGCAGTATTTT.

This clone was seen once. The chain links TRBV30 to TRBJ1-4, with D maybe TRBD1 (6 bases). Germline CDR1 GTSNPN, CDR2 SVGIG (reference sequence). There are 13 residues in the CDR3. The V and J ends lost 3 bases and 2 bases respectively, with 7 bases between them. This CDR3 is CAWSQGTNEKLFF. In DNA form, the CDR3 reads TGTGCCTGGAGCCAGGGGACTAATGAAAAACTGTTTTTT.

The chain has TRBV27 and TRBJ1-1; D possibly corresponds to TRBD1 (5 bases). The V end lost 0 bases, the J end lost 7 bases, and 12 bases lay between the germline ends. This CDR3 comprises 14 residues. Germline lookup yields CDR1 MNHEY and CDR2 SMNVEV (reference sequence). The CDR3 coding sequence is TGTGCCAGCAGTTTATCGGGGCCGCGGAGTGAAGCTTTCTTT. This translates into CASSLSGPRSEAFF.

CDR3 DNA sequence: TGTGCCAGCAGCTTAGCGGACATGGTTAATTCACCCCTCCACTTT. Translated: CASSLADMVNSPLHF. The chain is built from TRBV11-1 and TRBJ1-6, with TRBD1 as a possible D gene (5 bases). With 0 bases removed from V and 6 bases from J, the gap between germline ends came to 9 bases. This CDR3 has 15 amino acids. Per germline, CDR1 SGHAT and CDR2 FQDESV (reference sequence).